The 8 T cell receptor beta chains given below trace back to one sample, sequenced in a study of T cell responses to AZD1222 COVID-19 vaccine. Assay used: immunoSEQ multiplex PCR; TCRdb lists only in-frame clones, some missing. The repertoire holds around 99,000 clones, with around 87% as singletons. The input for sequencing was peripheral blood, taken 28 days after the second AZD1222 dose. Every receptor here comes from an adult who received the AZD1222 COVID-19 vaccine.

The J gene is TRBJ2-1, the V gene TRBV27; the match to TRBD2 covers 12 bases. V trimming: 3 bases; J trimming: 6 bases; junction bases outside the gene matches: 12. This CDR3 is 18 amino acids long. Per germline, CDR1 MNHEY and CDR2 SMNVEV (reference sequence). The CDR3 DNA reads as TGTGCCAGCAGTTTTGCTAGCGGGAGGGCCTACTCCGCCAATGAGCAGTTCTTC. Translation gives CASSFASGRAYSANEQFF.

V and J are TRBV4-2 and TRBJ1-6; D is undetermined. The CDR3 has 16 amino acids. V was trimmed by 0 bases and J by 0 bases, leaving 6 bases between them. The germline CDR1 and CDR2 sequences are LGHNA and YNFKEQ. CDR3 sequence (DNA): TGTGCCAGCAGCCAAGATTTTAGCTCCTATAATTCACCCCTCCACTTT. Translated: CASSQDFSSYNSPLHF.

J is TRBJ2-5 and V is TRBV9; 9 bases align to TRBD2. J was trimmed by 3 bases and V by 1 base; bases with no gene match: 7. The germline gives CDR1 SGDLS, CDR2 YYNGEE. This CDR3 has 16 amino acids. The CDR3: CASSVKEAGGKETQYF. CDR3 coding DNA: TGTGCCAGCAGCGTAAAGGAAGCGGGAGGTAAAGAGACCCAGTACTTC.

This clone is a singleton in its sample. The V and J genes are TRBV5-4 and TRBJ2-7; 13 nucleotides align to TRBD2. The junction had 7 bases not matched to a gene; V was cut back by 4 bases and J by 0 bases. In germline, CDR1 is SGHNT, CDR2 YYREEE (reference sequence). The CDR3 runs 17 residues. CDR3 bases: TGTGCCAGCAGCCCAGAGAGACTAGCGGGAGGCTCCTACGAGCAGTACTTC. This encodes CASSPERLAGGSYEQYF.

The chain couples TRBV19 to TRBJ2-3; the match to TRBD1 covers 8 bases. This CDR3 has 17 residues. Trimming at V came to 9 bases and at J to 1 base, leaving 15 bases not matched to a gene. Germline V CDR1 and CDR2: LNHDA, SQIVND (reference sequence). CDR3 amino acids: CASATQSGGVGTDTQYF. The CDR3 bases are TGTGCCAGCGCGACACAATCAGGGGGCGTCGGCACAGATACGCAGTATTTT. Complete variable domain (other parts from reference TRBV19 and TRBJ2-3): DGGITQSPKYLFRKEGQNVTLSCEQNLNHDAMYWYRQDPGQGLRLIYYSQIVNDFQKGDIAEGYSVSREKKESFPLTVTSAQKNPTAFYLCASATQSGGVGTDTQYFGPGTRLTVL.

V is TRBV19 and J is TRBJ2-1, with D unclear. The CDR3 has 11 residues. Trimming took off 5 bases at V and 8 bases at J, with 7 bases between the two ends. Germline CDR1 is LNHDA and CDR2 is SQIVND (reference sequence). The CDR3 spells CASSRSDEQFF. The DNA of the CDR3 is TGTGCCAGTAGTCGATCGGATGAGCAGTTCTTC. Full variable domain (remainder filled in from reference TRBV19 and TRBJ2-1): DGGITQSPKYLFRKEGQNVTLSCEQNLNHDAMYWYRQDPGQGLRLIYYSQIVNDFQKGDIAEGYSVSREKKESFPLTVTSAQKNPTAFYLCASSRSDEQFFGPGTRLTVL.

This chain uses TRBV9 with TRBJ1-6, with D tentatively TRBD1 (5 bases). This CDR3 is 15 amino acids long. Germline assignment: CDR1 SGDLS and CDR2 YYNGEE. Trimming removed 2 bases at V and 11 bases at J, with 17 bases between. The CDR3, as DNA: TGTGCCAGCAGCGTTGGCGGGGCTCCTAGGGCACCCCTCCACTTT. Translated, it gives CASSVGGAPRAPLHF.

The rearrangement uses TRBV18 and TRBJ1-1; possible D gene TRBD1, 5 bases. CDR1 is KGHSH, CDR2 LQKENI, per germline. Trimming removed 2 bases at V and 4 bases at J, with 20 bases between. This CDR3 spans 17 amino acids. The CDR3 loop is CASSPFPQAGGSTEAFF. CDR3 in DNA: TGTGCCAGCTCACCATTCCCGCAGGCCGGGGGGAGCACTGAAGCTTTCTTT.